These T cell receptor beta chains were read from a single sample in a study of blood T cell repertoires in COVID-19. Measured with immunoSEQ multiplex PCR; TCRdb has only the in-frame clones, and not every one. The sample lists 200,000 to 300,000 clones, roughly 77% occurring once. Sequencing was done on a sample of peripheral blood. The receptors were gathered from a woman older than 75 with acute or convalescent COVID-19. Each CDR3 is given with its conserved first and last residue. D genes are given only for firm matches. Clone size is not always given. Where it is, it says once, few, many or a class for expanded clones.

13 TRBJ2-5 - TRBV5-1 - TGCGCCAGCAGACCACCAAGCCCAGAGACCCAGTACTTC CASRPPSPETQYF
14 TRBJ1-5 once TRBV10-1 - TGCGCCAGCAGTGAGTCGGGCCCCCATCAGCCCCAGCATTTT CASSESGPHQPQHF
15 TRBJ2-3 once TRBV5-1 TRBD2 TGCGCCAGCAGCTTTCCGGGAGGTCTCACAGATACGCAGTATTTT CASSFPGGLTDTQYF
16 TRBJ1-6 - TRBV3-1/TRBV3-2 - TGTGCCAGCAGCCAAGGAGGGATAGGGAGGAATTCACCCCTCCACTTT CASSQGGIGRNSPLHF
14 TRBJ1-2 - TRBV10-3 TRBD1 TGTGCCATCAGTGATAGGACAGGGGTCTATGGCTACACCTTC CAISDRTGVYGYTF
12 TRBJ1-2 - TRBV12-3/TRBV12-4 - TGTGCCAGCAGTTTCCGGGGGTATGGCTACACCTTC CASSFRGYGYTF
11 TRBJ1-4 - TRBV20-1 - TGCAGTGCTAAGCTTAATGAAAAACTGTTTTTT CSAKLNEKLFF
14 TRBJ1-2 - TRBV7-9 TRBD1 TGTGCCAGCAGCTCGACAGGGGGCGAGATTGGCTACACCTTC CASSSTGGEIGYTF
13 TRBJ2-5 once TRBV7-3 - TGTGCCAGCAGCTTATCTTCCCAAGAGACCCAGTACTTC CASSLSSQETQYF
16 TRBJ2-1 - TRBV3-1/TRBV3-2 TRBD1 TGTGCCAGCAGCCAAAACAGGGGAAGGGCCTACAATGAGCAGTTCTTC CASSQNRGRAYNEQFF
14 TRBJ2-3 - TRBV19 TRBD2 TGTGCCAGCCAGGACGGGGGGGGTACAGATACGCAGTATTTT CASQDGGGTDTQYF
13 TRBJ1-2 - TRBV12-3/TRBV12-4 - TGTGCCAGCAGTTTTGGGGGGGCGCTTGGCTACACCTTC CASSFGGALGYTF